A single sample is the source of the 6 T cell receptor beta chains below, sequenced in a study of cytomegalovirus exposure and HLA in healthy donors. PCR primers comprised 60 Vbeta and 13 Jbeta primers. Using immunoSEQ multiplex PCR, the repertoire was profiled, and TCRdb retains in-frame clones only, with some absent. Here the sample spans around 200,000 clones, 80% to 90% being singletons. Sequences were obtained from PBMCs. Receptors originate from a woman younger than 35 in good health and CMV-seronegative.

CDR3 bases: TGCGCCAGCAGCTTGAATGGCAACTACGAGCAGTACTTC. This codes for CASSLNGNYEQYF. The rearrangement links TRBV5-1 to TRBJ2-7; D is ambiguous. Germline CDR1 and CDR2: SGHRS and YFSETQ. The CDR3 totals 13 residues. The germline V and J ends were trimmed by 1 base and 3 bases, with 8 bases remaining between them. The variable domain in full, with the rest retrieved from reference TRBV5-1 and TRBJ2-7, is KAGVTQTPRYLIKTRGQQVTLSCSPISGHRSVSWYQQTPGQGLQFLFEYFSETQRNKGNFPGRFSGRQFSNSRSEMNVSTLELGDSALYLCASSLNGNYEQYFGPGTRLTVT.

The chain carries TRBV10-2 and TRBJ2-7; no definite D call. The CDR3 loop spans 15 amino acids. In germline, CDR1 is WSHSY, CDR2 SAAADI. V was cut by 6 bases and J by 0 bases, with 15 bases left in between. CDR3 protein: CASRADSSSSYEQYF. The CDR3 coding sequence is TGCGCCAGCAGGGCAGACTCTTCCAGCTCCTACGAGCAGTACTTC.

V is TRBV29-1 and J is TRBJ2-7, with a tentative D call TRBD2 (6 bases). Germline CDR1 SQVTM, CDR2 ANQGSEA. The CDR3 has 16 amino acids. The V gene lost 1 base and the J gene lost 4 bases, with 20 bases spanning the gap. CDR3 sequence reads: CSVEGQGGHARYEQYF. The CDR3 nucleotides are TGCAGCGTTGAAGGACAAGGAGGGCACGCGAGGTACGAGCAGTACTTC.

CDR3 in DNA: TGCGCCAGCAGCTTTGACAGGGAGAATGAAAAACTGTTTTTT. It translates to CASSFDRENEKLFF. The gene calls are TRBV5-1 and TRBJ1-4; TRBD1 agrees at 7 bases. With 2 bases clipped from V and 5 bases from J, the junction kept 3 bases outside the gene matches. Germline V gene lookup returns CDR1 SGHRS and CDR2 YFSETQ. The CDR3 length is 14 residues.

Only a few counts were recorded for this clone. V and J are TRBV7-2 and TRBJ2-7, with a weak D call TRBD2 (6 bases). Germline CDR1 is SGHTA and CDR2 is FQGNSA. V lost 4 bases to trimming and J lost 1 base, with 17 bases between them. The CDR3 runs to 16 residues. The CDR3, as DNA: TGTGCCAGCAGCTCTACATATAGCGGCCCTTCCTACGAGCAGTACTTC. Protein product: CASSSTYSGPSYEQYF.

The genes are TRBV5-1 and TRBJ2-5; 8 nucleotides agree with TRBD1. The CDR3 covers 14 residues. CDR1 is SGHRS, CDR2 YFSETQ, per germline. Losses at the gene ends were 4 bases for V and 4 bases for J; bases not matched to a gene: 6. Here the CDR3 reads CASSPGGEGETQYF. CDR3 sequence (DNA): TGCGCCAGCAGCCCAGGGGGCGAGGGAGAGACCCAGTACTTC.